The present entry profiles one T cell receptor (beta chain) with its context. This clone's antigen is unknown. No base-level quality is on record; no much larger clone is a single base apart. This specimen belongs to a study of OX40 agonist ivuxolimab in advanced cancers. With respect to the entire study: Ivuxolimab was an agonistic, fully human IgG2 monoclonal antibody directed against OX40 (CD134), a costimulatory receptor. The paper reports the monotherapy dose-escalation portion (N = 52 patients) of the phase I ivuxolimab trial. The point of sequencing TCRbeta in the periphery was to test whether ivuxolimab changed TCR sequence diversity and drove clonal T-cell expansion. Intravenous ivuxolimab was administered to patients every 2 weeks at six dose levels: 0.01, 0.1, 0.3, 1.5, 3 and 10 mg/kg. In the dose-escalation cohort, 65% to 85% of patients were male, and the mean age was approximately 60 years with a range of about 20 to 80. Patients were allowed to have had prior anti-PD-1, anti-PD-L1 or anti-CTLA-4 therapy, and around 37% of the dose-escalation patients had previously received checkpoint inhibitors. Partial responses occurred in three dose-escalation patients: two with cutaneous melanoma and one with hepatocellular carcinoma. Among the approximately 50 dose-escalation patients, about 20 had hepatocellular carcinoma, approximately 15 melanoma, 9 renal cell carcinoma and 9 head and neck cancer.

The trial excluded patients who had a history of autoimmune disease or were on systemic immunosuppression. Peripheral blood for TCR sequencing was drawn from every dose cohort at baseline, at cycle 4 day 1 and at cycle 7 day 1. Samples were obtained from an open-label, multicenter, first-in-human phase I dose-escalation trial of ivuxolimab. Adults with locally advanced or metastatic melanoma, renal cell carcinoma, hepatocellular carcinoma or head and neck squamous cell carcinoma were enrolled in the trial. Before TCR sequencing, CD4+ T cells and CD8+ T cells from peripheral blood were sorted into separate populations. Based on the germline V gene (reference sequence), the CDR1 and CDR2 sequences are SEHNR and FQNEAQ. Trimming costs V 2 bases and J 1 base, and their ends lie 14 bases apart. Reading from cysteine to phenylalanine, the CDR3 counts 16 amino acids. Left in the record is the CDR3 DNA by itself, 48 bases read in frame from the first base.

What the study reported, not specific to this receptor: At doses from 0.1 to 3.0 mg/kg, clonal expansion was seen in both CD4+ and CD8+ blood T cells between baseline and week 6. After ivuxolimab, more expanded clones were found on average in CD8+ T cells than in CD4+ T cells. Low levels of normalized T-cell clonal expansion were also shown by some nonresponding patients. Antigen specificity was not determined for the clonally expanded peripheral T cells. In the 0.1-3.0 mg/kg groups, partial responders were among the patients with the lowest normalized peripheral clonal expansion, particularly in CD8+ T cells.

Genomic DNA was isolated from the sorted cells so that the TCRbeta CDR3 region could be sequenced. TCRbeta CDR3 regions were sequenced using the immunoSEQ Assay. TCRdb holds this immuneACCESS table with in-frame rearrangements only. Some clones are missing; in checked studies, unresolved V genes explain under half, and the rest has no known cause. This sample holds around 73,000 clones; 70% to 90% were observed only once. 9.5% to 13% of the sample lies in the top ten. The sequence derives from an adult with an advanced solid tumor such as melanoma, head and neck, liver or kidney cancer. Here the sequenced sample was CD4+ or CD8+ T cells sorted from blood, taken in a trial of the OX40 agonist ivuxolimab. The chain uses TRBV7-9 and TRBJ2-5; the D element might be TRBD1 or TRBD2, as each aligns at 5 bases. CDR3 protein: CASSLWDLTPQETQYF. The DNA sequence reads TGTGCCAGCAGCTTATGGGACCTCACCCCCCAAGAGACCCAGTACTTC. With all but the CDR3 taken from the reference TRBV7-9 and TRBJ2-5 genes, the full variable domain is: DTGVSQNPRHKITKRGQNVTFRCDPISEHNRLYWYRQTLGQGPEFLTYFQNEAQLEKSRLLSDRFSAERPKGSFSTLEIQRTEQGDSAMYLCASSLWDLTPQETQYFGPGTRLLVL.